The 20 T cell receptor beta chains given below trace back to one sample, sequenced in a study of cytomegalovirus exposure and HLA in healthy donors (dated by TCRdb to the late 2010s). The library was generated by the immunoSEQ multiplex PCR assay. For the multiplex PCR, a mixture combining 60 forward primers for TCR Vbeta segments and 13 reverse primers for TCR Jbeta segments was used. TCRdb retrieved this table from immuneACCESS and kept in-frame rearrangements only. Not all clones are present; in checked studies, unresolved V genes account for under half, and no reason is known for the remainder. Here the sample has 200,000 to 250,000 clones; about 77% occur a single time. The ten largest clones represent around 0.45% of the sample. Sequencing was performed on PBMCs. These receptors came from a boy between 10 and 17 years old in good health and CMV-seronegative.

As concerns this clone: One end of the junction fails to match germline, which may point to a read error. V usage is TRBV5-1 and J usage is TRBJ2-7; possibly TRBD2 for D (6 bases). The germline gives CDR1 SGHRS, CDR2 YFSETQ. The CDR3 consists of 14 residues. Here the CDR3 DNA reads TGCGCCAGCAGCTTGGGATTGGGGGACTCTGAGAGCAGCTTC. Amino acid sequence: CASSLGLGDSESSF.

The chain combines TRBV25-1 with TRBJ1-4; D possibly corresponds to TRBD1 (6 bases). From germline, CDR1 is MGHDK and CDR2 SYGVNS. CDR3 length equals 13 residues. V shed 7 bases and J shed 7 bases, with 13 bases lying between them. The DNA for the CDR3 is TGTGCCAGCAACGGACAGTGGGGTGAAAAACTGTTTTTT. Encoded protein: CASNGQWGEKLFF.

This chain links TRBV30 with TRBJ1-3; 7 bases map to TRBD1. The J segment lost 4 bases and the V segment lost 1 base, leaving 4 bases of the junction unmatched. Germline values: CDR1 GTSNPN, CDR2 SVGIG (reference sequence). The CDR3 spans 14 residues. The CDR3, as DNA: TGTGCCTGGAGTGGAGGGGGCAGGGGAAACACCATATATTTT. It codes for CAWSGGGRGNTIYF.

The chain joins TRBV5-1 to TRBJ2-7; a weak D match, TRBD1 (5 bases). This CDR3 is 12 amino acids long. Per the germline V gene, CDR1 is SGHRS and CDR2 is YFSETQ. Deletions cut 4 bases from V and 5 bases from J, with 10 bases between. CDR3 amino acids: CASSDGHDEQYF. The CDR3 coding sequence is TGCGCCAGCAGCGACGGACACGACGAGCAGTACTTC.

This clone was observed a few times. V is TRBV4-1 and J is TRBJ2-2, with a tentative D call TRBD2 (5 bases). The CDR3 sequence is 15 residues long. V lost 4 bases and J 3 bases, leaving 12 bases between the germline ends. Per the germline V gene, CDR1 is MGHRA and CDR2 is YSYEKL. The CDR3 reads CASSPIGLHTGELFF. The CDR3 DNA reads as TGCGCCAGCAGCCCAATCGGACTGCACACCGGGGAGCTGTTTTTT.

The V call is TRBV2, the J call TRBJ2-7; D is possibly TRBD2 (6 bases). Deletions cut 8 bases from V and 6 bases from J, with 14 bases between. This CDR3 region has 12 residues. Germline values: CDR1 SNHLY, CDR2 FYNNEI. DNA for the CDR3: TGTGCCAGCTTCTTTCGGCGGGGCGAGCAGTACTTC. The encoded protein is CASFFRRGEQYF.

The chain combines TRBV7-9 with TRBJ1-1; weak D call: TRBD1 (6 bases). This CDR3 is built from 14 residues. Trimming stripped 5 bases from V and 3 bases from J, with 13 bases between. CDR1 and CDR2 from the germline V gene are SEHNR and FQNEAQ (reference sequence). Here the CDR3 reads CASSQQGTDTEAFF. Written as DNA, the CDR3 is TGTGCCAGCAGCCAACAGGGTACGGACACTGAAGCTTTCTTT.

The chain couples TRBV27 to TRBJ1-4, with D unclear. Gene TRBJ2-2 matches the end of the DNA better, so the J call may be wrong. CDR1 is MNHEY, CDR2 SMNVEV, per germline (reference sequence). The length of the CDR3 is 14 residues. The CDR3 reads CASSLLSISGELFF. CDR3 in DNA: TGTGCCAGCAGTTTGTTGTCAATAAGCGGGGAGCTGTTTTTT.

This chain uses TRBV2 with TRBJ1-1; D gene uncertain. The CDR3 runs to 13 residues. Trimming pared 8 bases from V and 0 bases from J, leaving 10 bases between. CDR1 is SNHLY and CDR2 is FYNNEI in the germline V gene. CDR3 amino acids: CASLRVMNTEAFF. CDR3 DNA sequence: TGTGCCAGCCTTCGGGTTATGAACACTGAAGCTTTCTTT.

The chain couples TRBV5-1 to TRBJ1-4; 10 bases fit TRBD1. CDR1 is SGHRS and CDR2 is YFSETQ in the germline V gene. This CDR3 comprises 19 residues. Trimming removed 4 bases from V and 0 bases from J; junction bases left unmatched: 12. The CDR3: CASSPGQGGRSPTNEKLFF. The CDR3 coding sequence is TGCGCCAGCAGCCCAGGACAGGGGGGGAGGAGCCCAACTAATGAAAAACTGTTTTTT.

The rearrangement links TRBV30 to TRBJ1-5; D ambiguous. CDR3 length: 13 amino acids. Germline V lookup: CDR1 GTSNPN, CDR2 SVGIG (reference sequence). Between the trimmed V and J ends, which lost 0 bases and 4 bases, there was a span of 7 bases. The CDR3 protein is CAWSVSENQPQHF. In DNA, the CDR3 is TGTGCCTGGAGTGTATCGGAGAATCAGCCCCAGCATTTT.

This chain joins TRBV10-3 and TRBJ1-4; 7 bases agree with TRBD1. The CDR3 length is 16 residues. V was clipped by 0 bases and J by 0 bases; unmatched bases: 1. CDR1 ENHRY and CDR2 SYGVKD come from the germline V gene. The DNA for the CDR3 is TGTGCCATCAGTGAGTCCAGGGGGGCAACTAATGAAAAACTGTTTTTT. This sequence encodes CAISESRGATNEKLFF.

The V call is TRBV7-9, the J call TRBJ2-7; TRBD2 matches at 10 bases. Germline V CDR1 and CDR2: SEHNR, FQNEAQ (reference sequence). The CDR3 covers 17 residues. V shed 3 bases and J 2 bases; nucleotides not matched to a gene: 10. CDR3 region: CASSFRAGTSETYEQYF. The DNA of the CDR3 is TGTGCCAGCAGCTTTAGGGCCGGGACTAGCGAAACCTACGAGCAGTACTTC. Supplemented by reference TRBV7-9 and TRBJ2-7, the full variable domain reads DTGVSQNPRHKITKRGQNVTFRCDPISEHNRLYWYRQTLGQGPEFLTYFQNEAQLEKSRLLSDRFSAERPKGSFSTLEIQRTEQGDSAMYLCASSFRAGTSETYEQYFGPGTRLTVT.

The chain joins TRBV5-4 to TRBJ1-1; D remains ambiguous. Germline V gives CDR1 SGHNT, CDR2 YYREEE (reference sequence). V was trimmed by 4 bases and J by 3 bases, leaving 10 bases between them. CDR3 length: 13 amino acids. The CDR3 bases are TGTGCCAGCAGCCCTAGTTGGGACACTGAAGCTTTCTTT. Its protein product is CASSPSWDTEAFF.

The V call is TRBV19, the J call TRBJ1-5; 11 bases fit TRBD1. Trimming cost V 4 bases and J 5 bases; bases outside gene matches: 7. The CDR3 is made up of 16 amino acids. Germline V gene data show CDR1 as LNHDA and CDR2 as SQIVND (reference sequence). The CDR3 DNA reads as TGTGCCAGTAGTACCGCCGGGACAGGGGGGGATCAGCCCCAGCATTTT. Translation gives CASSTAGTGGDQPQHF. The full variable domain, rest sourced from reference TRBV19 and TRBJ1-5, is DGGITQSPKYLFRKEGQNVTLSCEQNLNHDAMYWYRQDPGQGLRLIYYSQIVNDFQKGDIAEGYSVSREKKESFPLTVTSAQKNPTAFYLCASSTAGTGGDQPQHFGDGTRLSIL.

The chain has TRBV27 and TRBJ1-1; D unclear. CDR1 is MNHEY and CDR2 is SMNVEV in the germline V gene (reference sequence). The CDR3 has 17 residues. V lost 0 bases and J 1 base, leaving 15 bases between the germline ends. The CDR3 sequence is CASSLSPLGYPNTEAFF. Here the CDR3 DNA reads TGTGCCAGCAGTTTATCTCCCCTCGGGTATCCGAACACTGAAGCTTTCTTT.

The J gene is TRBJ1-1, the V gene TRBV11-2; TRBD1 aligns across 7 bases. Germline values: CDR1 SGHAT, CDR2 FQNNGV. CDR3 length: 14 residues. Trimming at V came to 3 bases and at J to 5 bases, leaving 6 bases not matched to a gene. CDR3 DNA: TGTGCCAGCAGCTTTGCAGGGGGGAGAACTGAAGCTTTCTTT. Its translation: CASSFAGGRTEAFF.

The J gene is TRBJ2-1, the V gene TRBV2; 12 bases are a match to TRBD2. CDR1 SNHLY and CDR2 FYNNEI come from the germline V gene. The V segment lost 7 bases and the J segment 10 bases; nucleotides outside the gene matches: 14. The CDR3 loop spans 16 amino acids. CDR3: CASTPRSASGRVEQFF. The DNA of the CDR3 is TGTGCCAGCACCCCGAGGTCAGCTAGCGGGAGGGTAGAGCAGTTCTTC.

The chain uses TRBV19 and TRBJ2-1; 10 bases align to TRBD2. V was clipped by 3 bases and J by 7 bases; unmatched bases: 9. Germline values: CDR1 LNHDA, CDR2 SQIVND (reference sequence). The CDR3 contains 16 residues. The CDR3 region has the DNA TGTGCCAGTAGTATGGGGACGACTAGCGGGCTGAATGAGCAGTTCTTC. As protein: CASSMGTTSGLNEQFF.

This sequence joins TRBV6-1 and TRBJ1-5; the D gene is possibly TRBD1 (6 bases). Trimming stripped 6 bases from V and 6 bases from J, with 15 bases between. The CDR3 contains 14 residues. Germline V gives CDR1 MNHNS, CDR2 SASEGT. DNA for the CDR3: TGTGCCAGCAGGGCAGGGGTGAAGGGTCAGCCCCAGCATTTT. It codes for CASRAGVKGQPQHF.